This entry is about one T cell receptor beta chain. The antigen it recognizes is unknown. No quality values exist for individual bases; no much larger clone is one base distant. The data derive from a study of T-cell memory formation after mild COVID-19 (dated by TCRdb to about 2021). Background on the whole study: TCR sequence clusters from the two donors were largely donor specific. Longitudinal TCRalpha and TCRbeta repertoire sequencing tracked T-cell clones expanding and contracting after mild COVID-19 in a couple of donors. The cohort was made up of two young adult volunteers, one female and one male, who were previously healthy.

General conclusions and limits of the study: Contracting CD4+ clones were located mainly in the CM and EM memory subsets, whereas CD8+ clones were found to be enriched in EMRA. Clones contracting from day 15 to 85 had balanced CD4/CD8 phenotypes, while a second wave expanding from day 15 to 37 was biased towards CD4+. SARS-CoV-2 specificity was not confirmed for the second-wave clones peaking on day 37. The study covered only two mild cases, and larger cohorts including severe cases with pre-infection samples were considered necessary. Some responding clones were found in pre-infection memory, which suggests that pre-existing cross-reactive memory T cells took part in the SARS-CoV-2 response.

Sequencing relied on an Illumina NovaSeq 6000. cDNA libraries for TCRalpha and TCRbeta were prepared by 5'RACE using constant-segment primers, with sample barcodes and unique molecular identifiers added. RNA was extracted from every sample with Trizol reagent. Amplification of the libraries took two PCR steps, and the second step added a second sample barcode plus Illumina TruSeq adapters. Sequencing of the libraries was done on an Illumina NovaSeq, producing 2 x 150 bp paired-end reads. In the source study's methods: The reads were demultiplexed and collapsed into UMI-guided consensus sequences using migec v1.2.7. Using mixcr v2.1.11, the UMI consensuses were aligned to TRA and TRB V and J templates and assembled into clonotypes. A clonotype was counted as expanded or contracted only if both edgeR and NoisET called the change significant, with noise models trained on biological replicates. edgeR calls used a false discovery rate-adjusted p below 0.01 and a log2 fold-change threshold of 1. As an exploratory analysis of dynamics, max-normalized trajectories of the 1000 most abundant clonotypes were examined with PCA combined with hierarchical clustering. The CD4 or CD8 phenotype of responding clones was assigned using the separately sequenced CD4+ and CD8+ repertoires. The raw public data were reprocessed by TCRdb itself: fastp quality trimming at Q25, MiXCR clonotype calling, in-frame beta chains only. Merged by CDR3 protein, the rows form single entries marked with the most common genes and DNA. The authors' filters were not applied to this entry. The sample records 280,000 or so distinct CDR3 sequences, approximately 8.4% of which are singletons. The ten largest account for roughly 23% of the sample.

Ficoll-Paque density gradient centrifugation was the method used to isolate PBMCs. The receptor's source is a young man who had mild COVID-19 (a few samples of this study predate the infection). The sample titles of this study are shuffled in the database, so cell type and time point are left out; the donor was told from shared clones. The sample comprised PBMCs or a T cell subset sorted from them (not recorded which).

The nucleotide sequence is given as TGTGCCAGCAGTACTGGGGGCTTAACGGAGACCCAGTACTTC. This is translated as CASSTGGLTETQYF. The receptor chain draws on TRBV5-4 and TRBJ2-5, with TRBD1 tentatively as D gene (6 bases match). The CDR3, cysteine through phenylalanine, is 14 amino acids long. Here the CDR3 DNA is all that survives: 42 bases in frame from base 1. V and J lose 5 bases and 5 bases, and a span of 16 bases separates them. According to the germline V gene (reference sequence), CDR1 reads SGHNT and CDR2 reads YYREEE.